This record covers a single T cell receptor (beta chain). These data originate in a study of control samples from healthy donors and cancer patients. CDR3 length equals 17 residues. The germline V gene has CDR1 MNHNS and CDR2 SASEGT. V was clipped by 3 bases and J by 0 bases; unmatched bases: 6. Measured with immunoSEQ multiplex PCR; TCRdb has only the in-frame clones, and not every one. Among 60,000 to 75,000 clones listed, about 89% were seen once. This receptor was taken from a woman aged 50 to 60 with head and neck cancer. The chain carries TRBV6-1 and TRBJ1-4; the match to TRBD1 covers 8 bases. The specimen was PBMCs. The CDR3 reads CASSDGQGRATNEKLFF. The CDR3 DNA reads TGTGCCAGCAGTGATGGACAGGGAAGAGCAACTAATGAAAAACTGTTTTTT.